This TCR beta chain was found in a study of blood T cells in healthy people across ages. A sample-barcoded 5' primer and a J-beta primer mix were used in a second PCR of roughly 6 to 11 cycles. Every sample returned 2.5 million or more CDR3-containing paired-end reads. TCRdb reanalysed the 5' RACE reads using MiXCR and keeps one entry per CDR3 protein. The repertoire holds roughly 2 million distinct CDR3 sequences, with roughly 49% as singletons. The V end lost 5 bases, the J end lost 2 bases, and 12 bases lay between the germline ends. CDR3 length equals 13 residues. The germline CDR1 and CDR2 sequences are SQVTM and ANQGSEA. Only a few counts were recorded for this clonotype.

The TCR was taken from a woman aged 40 to 49 in good health. Specimen: blood. This rearrangement joins TRBV29-1 to TRBJ1-2; no definite D call. The CDR3, as DNA: TGCAGCGTTCCCGGACCTTTAAACTATGGCTACACCTTC. Protein: CSVPGPLNYGYTF. Together with reference TRBV29-1 and TRBJ1-2, the CDR3 gives the full variable domain: SAVISQKPSRDICQRGTSLTIQCQVDSQVTMMFWYRQQPGQSLTLIATANQGSEATYESGFVIDKFPISRPNLTFSTLTVSNMSPEDSSIYLCSVPGPLNYGYTFGSGTRLTVV.